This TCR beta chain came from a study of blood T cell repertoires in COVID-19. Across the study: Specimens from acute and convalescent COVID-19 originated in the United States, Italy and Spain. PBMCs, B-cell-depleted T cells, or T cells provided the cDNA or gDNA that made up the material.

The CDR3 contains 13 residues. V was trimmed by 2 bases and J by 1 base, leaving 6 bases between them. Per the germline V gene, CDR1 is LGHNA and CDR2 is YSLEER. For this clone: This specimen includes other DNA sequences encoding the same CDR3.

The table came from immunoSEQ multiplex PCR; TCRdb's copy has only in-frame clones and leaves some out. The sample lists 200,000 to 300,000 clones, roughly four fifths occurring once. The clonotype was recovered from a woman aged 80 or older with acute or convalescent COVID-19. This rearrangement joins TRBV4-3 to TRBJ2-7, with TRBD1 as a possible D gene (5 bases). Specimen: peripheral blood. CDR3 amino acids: CASSQQGSYEQYF. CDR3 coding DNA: TGCGCCAGCAGCCAACAGGGATCCTACGAGCAGTACTTC.